A selection of T cell receptor beta chains follows, all from one sample in a study of T-cell memory formation after mild COVID-19. MiXCR, run by TCRdb on the 5' RACE reads, gives a single entry per CDR3 protein. The sample has about 270,000 distinct CDR3 sequences, roughly 17% seen once. The sequencing sample was made of PBMCs or a T cell subset sorted from them (not recorded which). Receptor source: a young man who had mild COVID-19 (a few samples of this study predate the infection). Cell type and time point are not known. Each CDR3 is given without its conserved first and last residue.

j_gene	v_gene	CDR3aa
TRBJ2-3	TRBV6-5	ASSYSIPGSPISGTQY
TRBJ2-3	TRBV7-2	ASSLEILSDTQY
TRBJ1-1	TRBV12-3/TRBV12-4	ASSPGGWNTEAF
TRBJ2-3	TRBV7-9	ASSPVSSRTDTQY
TRBJ2-5	TRBV12-3/TRBV12-4	ASSPSGVGRETQY
TRBJ2-1	TRBV3-1	ASRRNGAPSYNEQF
TRBJ2-1	TRBV5-1	ASSLKRGTYNEQF
TRBJ2-7	TRBV5-1	ASSLRGRGQYEQY
TRBJ1-2	TRBV5-1	ASSAGPTNYGYT
TRBJ2-2	TRBV18	ASSPPSFGELF
TRBJ2-2	TRBV7-2	ASSPAPGELF
TRBJ2-3	TRBV28	ASGPAGADTQY
TRBJ2-2	TRBV11-3	ASSDRGAGTTGELF
TRBJ2-2	TRBV4-2	ASSTSSAGELF
TRBJ1-4	TRBV5-1	ASSYTGGTNEKLF
TRBJ2-3	TRBV20-1	SADRGVEVRSDTQY
TRBJ2-2	TRBV6-5	ASSPSITPSELF
TRBJ1-1	TRBV29-1	SVEQSATEAF
TRBJ2-5	TRBV12-3/TRBV12-4	ASSLVGGEVATQY
TRBJ2-3	TRBV5-1	ASSGQAGGPIDTQY
TRBJ2-4	TRBV6-2/TRBV6-3	ASSATDQGMNIQY
TRBJ1-2	TRBV12-3/TRBV12-4	ASSPIDFLGYT
TRBJ1-1	TRBV12-3/TRBV12-4	ASSLQGAGNTEAF
TRBJ1-1	TRBV5-1	ASSLAADTEAF
TRBJ1-2	TRBV10-3	AISAVSYGYT
TRBJ1-4	TRBV5-4	ASSLERVNEKLF
TRBJ1-2	TRBV5-6	ASSLASGSYGYT
TRBJ1-2	TRBV29-1	SVEGTYGYT
TRBJ2-1	TRBV20-1	SAWGGEVNEQF
TRBJ2-5	TRBV7-8	ASSKTGTGIQETQY
TRBJ2-1	TRBV4-2	ASSQDPLAGAGNEQF
TRBJ2-3	TRBV11-1	ASSLNGGFTDTQY
TRBJ2-5	TRBV6-2/TRBV6-3	ASMETQY